The clone carrying this TCR beta chain was seen a single time. The antigen is not known. This entry is derived from a study of shared clonotypes between healthy human individuals. Findings and caveats of the study: Clonotype sharing among donors likely depends on sequencing depth. The small donor group covered limited genetic and exposure diversity. It was only blood that was sampled, and tissue repertoires likely differ.

The authors ran the assay at deep level. Profiled with immunoSEQ multiplex PCR; TCRdb holds only in-frame clones, not every one. The table has more than 400,000 clones, over 70% seen once. With 3 bases removed from V and 6 bases from J, the gap between germline ends came to 18 bases. Germline CDR1 is LNHDA and CDR2 is SQIVND (reference sequence). The CDR3 runs to 16 residues. This chain connects TRBV19 to TRBJ1-5; a weak D match, TRBD1 (5 bases). The source material was PBMCs. This clonotype was sampled from a woman aged 40 to 50 in good health. Some clones in this sample may be carry-over from other donors' samples. CDR3 loop: CASSIPQRARGQPQHF. In nucleotides, the CDR3 is TGTGCCAGTAGTATCCCGCAGAGGGCTAGGGGTCAGCCCCAGCATTTT.